This T cell receptor beta chain was recorded in a study of cytomegalovirus exposure and HLA in healthy donors. General study points: V- and J-gene trimming of TCR beta was linked (in a later analysis) to a missense DCLRE1C variant. Later analysis revealed greater clonal expansion in HLA-associated TCR beta chains than in equally common others. Links to common viral pathogens appeared, in a later analysis, for several of the most significant clusters.

The PCR employed 60 Vbeta primers together with 13 Jbeta primers. In the authors' methods: Later analysis identified approximately 80 million unique TCR beta chains, 8.5 million to 13 million shared. TCRdb's table, derived via immunoSEQ multiplex PCR, lists solely in-frame clones and lacks some. The D gene and trimming were derived from the DNA, and the V and J assignments and clone size from that table. The profile shows 96,000 or so clones, roughly 74% of them singletons. As for this clone: The antigen is unknown.

Per the germline V gene, CDR1 is SGHDN and CDR2 is FVKESK. The CDR3 contains 15 residues. Losses at the gene ends were 4 bases for V and 9 bases for J; bases not matched to a gene: 9. The J gene is TRBJ2-1, the V gene TRBV14; 10 nucleotides align to TRBD2. The clonotype comes from a woman aged 70 to 79 in good health and CMV-seropositive. The specimen was PBMCs. CDR3 nucleotide sequence: TGTGCCAGCAGCCCCTTCAGCGGGGGGGCTATTGAGCAGTTCTTC. Its protein is CASSPFSGGAIEQFF.